These 22 T cell receptor beta chains share one sample of origin, sequenced in a study of T cells expressing NK-cell markers. TCRdb re-called the 5' RACE reads; every CDR3 protein appears as one record, without DNA. This table holds around 550,000 distinct CDR3 sequences. The sequenced material came from blood T cells: a sorted CD56 or NKG2C T cell subset, CD4+ or CD8+ T cells, or bulk PBMC T cells (not recorded which). The source of these receptors is a man younger than 35 in good health.

This chain's CDR3 is CASSEAMGRDPYNEQFF. The V and J genes are TRBV6-1 and TRBJ2-1; the D call of TRBD1 rests on TCRdb alone, since no DNA is present to check it. This CDR3 contains 17 residues. CDR1 is MNHNS, CDR2 SASEGT, per germline.

The chain couples TRBV10-3 to TRBJ1-5; TCRdb outputs TRBD1, but without DNA this stays unchecked. The CDR3 sequence is 15 residues long. Germline V gene lookup returns CDR1 ENHRY and CDR2 SYGVKD. This CDR3 is CAISVSDSSGQPQHF.

The gene calls are TRBV12-3 or TRBV12-4 and TRBJ1-1; TCRdb's D gene call, TRBD1, goes unchecked for lack of DNA. CDR3 length equals 16 residues. CDR3: CASSFGHGGLLTEAFF.

The chain carries TRBV20-1 and TRBJ1-5; no DNA is available, so the TRBD1 call from TCRdb remains unchecked. The CDR3 sequence is 14 residues long. Germline V gene data show CDR1 as DFQATT and CDR2 as SNEGSKA (reference sequence). This CDR3 reads CSARGPAPGQPQHF.

This rearrangement joins TRBV12-3 or TRBV12-4 to TRBJ2-5; TCRdb picks TRBD1, but there is no DNA to check that call. The CDR3 spans 12 residues. CDR3 sequence reads: CASSSRDRGAYF.

The chain combines TRBV10-3 with TRBJ2-7; TCRdb gives TRBD2 as the D gene, but with no DNA this cannot be confirmed. The CDR3 sequence is 15 residues long. The germline V gene encodes CDR1 ENHRY and CDR2 SYGVKD. The CDR3 here is CAITKTGTSNYEQYF.

The V call is TRBV13, the J call TRBJ2-1. CDR3 size: 17 residues. Germline values: CDR1 PRHDT, CDR2 FYEKMQ (reference sequence). The CDR3 sequence is CASSDSYGLQRDNEQFF.

V gene TRBV19 combines with J gene TRBJ2-6. The CDR3 runs 17 residues. Germline CDR1 reads LNHDA; CDR2 reads SQIVND (reference sequence). This CDR3 reads CASSIGPGAGGANVLTF.

The chain is built from TRBV2 and TRBJ2-4. The CDR3 consists of 16 residues. Germline V gene lookup returns CDR1 SNHLY and CDR2 FYNNEI. This CDR3 reads CASTEITALAKNIQYF.

The chain couples TRBV7-9 to TRBJ2-7; TCRdb outputs TRBD1, but without DNA this stays unchecked. CDR3 size: 15 residues. Germline CDR1 is SEHNR and CDR2 is FQNEAQ (reference sequence). The CDR3 sequence is CASSSSRDRGYEQYF.

The chain carries TRBV10-1 and TRBJ2-3; there is no DNA to check the TCRdb D call of TRBD2. This CDR3 is 15 amino acids long. Looked up from germline, CDR1 is WNHNN and CDR2 is SYGVQD (reference sequence). CDR3 sequence reads: CASSVGSLLTDTQYF.

V gene TRBV12-3 or TRBV12-4 combines with J gene TRBJ2-1; absent DNA, TCRdb's TRBD1 call cannot be checked. The CDR3 contains 14 residues. The CDR3 loop reads CASSTANRGNEQFF.

The rearrangement links TRBV6-2 or TRBV6-3 to TRBJ2-1; the TCRdb call, TRBD1, lacks DNA for checking. This CDR3 is built from 16 residues. CDR1 and CDR2 (germline): MNHEY, SVGEGT. The chain's CDR3 is CASSYLPRQGRNEQFF.

The chain couples TRBV7-9 to TRBJ2-7; the D call of TRBD2 rests on TCRdb alone, since no DNA is present to check it. Germline CDR1 reads SEHNR; CDR2 reads FQNEAQ (reference sequence). The CDR3 has 15 residues. CDR3 sequence: CASSENGRLSYEQYF.

The genes are TRBV7-2 and TRBJ2-7; the D gene TCRdb calls, TRBD1, cannot be checked with no DNA. The CDR3 spans 16 residues. The germline CDR1 and CDR2 sequences are SGHTA and FQGNSA. CDR3 amino acids: CASSFARDRVNYEQYF. The full variable domain, rest sourced from reference TRBV7-2 and TRBJ2-7, is GAGVSQSPSNKVTEKGKDVELRCDPISGHTALYWYRQSLGQGLEFLIYFQGNSAPDKSGLPSDRFSAERTGGSVSTLTIQRTQQEDSAVYLCASSFARDRVNYEQYFGPGTRLTVT.

The J gene is TRBJ2-7, the V gene TRBV20-1; TCRdb's assignment of TRBD1 cannot be checked, as there is no DNA. From germline, CDR1 is DFQATT and CDR2 SNEGSKA (reference sequence). There are 12 residues in the CDR3. CDR3 amino acids: CSATGPDYEQYF.

The gene calls are TRBV7-2 and TRBJ1-1; TCRdb's D gene call, TRBD1, goes unchecked for lack of DNA. Germline V gene data show CDR1 as SGHTA and CDR2 as FQGNSA. The CDR3 loop spans 12 amino acids. Here the CDR3 reads CASAGITPEAFF.

The chain recombines TRBV4-3 with TRBJ2-7; TCRdb's assignment of TRBD2 cannot be checked, as there is no DNA. The CDR3 has 17 residues. From germline, CDR1 is LGHNA and CDR2 YSLEER. CDR3 sequence reads: CASSQDTILAGVYEQYF.

This rearrangement joins TRBV4-3 to TRBJ2-3. The length of the CDR3 is 18 residues. CDR1 is LGHNA and CDR2 is YSLEER in the germline V gene. CDR3 amino acids: CASSQDLGLAVAPNTQYF.

V is TRBV4-3 and J is TRBJ2-1. The CDR3 totals 13 residues. The germline V gene has CDR1 LGHNA and CDR2 YSLEER. The CDR3 region is CASSQVGAYGQFF.

The chain carries TRBV7-2 and TRBJ2-3; TCRdb selects TRBD2, and the lack of DNA leaves this call unchecked. This CDR3 comprises 16 residues. CDR1 is SGHTA, CDR2 FQGNSA, per germline. The CDR3 reads CASSPRGAGASDTQYF.

The CDR3 loop is CASREIREMNYSNQPQHF. The gene calls are TRBV23-1 and TRBJ1-5; checking the TCRdb D call of TRBD1 is not possible without DNA. TRBV23-1 is an open reading frame whose function is uncertain. The CDR3 has 18 residues.